This T cell receptor (beta chain) derives from a study of control samples from healthy donors and cancer patients. CDR1 is SEHNR, CDR2 FQNEAQ, per germline (reference sequence). Trimming removed 4 bases from V and 5 bases from J, with 14 bases in between. This CDR3 comprises 14 residues. Sequenced by immunoSEQ multiplex PCR; TCRdb stores in-frame clones only, minus some. Of roughly 80,000 clones in the sample, over 85% were seen once. This TCR was sampled from a man aged 45-65 years in good health. The sequenced sample was blood. The V and J genes are TRBV7-9 and TRBJ2-5; a weak D match, TRBD2 (6 bases). This chain's CDR3 is CASSYTFGGETQYF. The CDR3 DNA follows: TGTGCCAGCAGCTACACCTTTGGAGGGGAGACCCAGTACTTC.